This T cell receptor beta chain comes out of a study of shared clonotypes between healthy human individuals. Only in-frame clones appear in the TCRdb table, and some are missing; sequencing was by immunoSEQ multiplex PCR. The table shows roughly 2,300,000 clones, with about 90% occurring only once. The CDR3 has 14 residues. Germline V CDR1 and CDR2: SQVTM, ANQGSEA. This clonotype was sampled from a man aged 18 to 29 in good health. Some clones in this sample may be carry-over from other donors' samples. The chain is built from TRBV29-1 and TRBJ2-5; a possible D gene is TRBD1 (6 bases). TRBJ2-7 matches the DNA end more closely, so the J call is doubtful. Source material: naive CD4+ T cells from PBMCs. The subset denotes: CD45RA+ positively selected. The CDR3 DNA follows: TGCAGCGTCGCGCCCTTACAGGGTGTCTACGAGCAGTACTTC. Protein sequence: CSVAPLQGVYEQYF.